This T cell receptor beta chain derives from a study of blood T cell repertoires in COVID-19. The CDR3 runs 12 residues. V was clipped by 6 bases and J by 6 bases, with 12 bases between them. Germline CDR1 MNHEY, CDR2 SVGAGI. TCRdb keeps only in-frame clones here, not all; method: immunoSEQ multiplex PCR. The table shows 100,000 to 150,000 clones, with more than 75% occurring only once. The sample holds one count of this clone. The specimen sequenced was peripheral blood. The origin of this receptor is a man between 60 and 70 years old with acute or convalescent COVID-19. This rearrangement joins TRBV6-5 to TRBJ2-7, with D tentatively TRBD2 (5 bases). The CDR3 bases are TGTGCCAGCAGCCGACCCCGGGGCGAGCAGTACTTC. It codes for CASSRPRGEQYF.